Detailed here is one TCR beta chain. Its antigen is still unknown. V lost 3 bases and J lost 10; bases outside the gene matches: 20. Germline CDR1 reads MDHEN; CDR2 reads SYDVKM. This CDR3 region has 18 residues. The data derive from a study of human T cells and chemical hapten exposure. General study findings and limits: Expanded TCRs grouped into significantly more large CDR3 similarity clusters than controls produced.

TCRdb re-called the RACE reads with MiXCR, one entry per CDR3 protein. This sample yields approximately 90,000 distinct CDR3 sequences, of which roughly 12% are seen a single time; approximately 2.1% belongs to the top ten. This sample's time point: patch test 1, 2 weeks after DPC sensitization. Described treatment: therapeutic diphenylcyclopropenone sensitization with weekly scalp DPC. Only after blood had been drawn was each patch test applied. Unfractionated whole blood was the source from which total RNA was extracted. The V gene is TRBV28, the J gene TRBJ2-3; 9 bases map to TRBD2. The sample here was whole blood, taken in connection with sensitization to the hapten diphenylcyclopropenone (DPC). The source of this sequence is a woman aged 40-49 years with alopecia areata. Some clones in this sample may be carry-over from other donors' samples. The CDR3 coding sequence is TGTGCCAGCAGTTTCGTGGCCCCCCTAGCGGGACGTTCCAGGGCGCAGTATTTT. This translates into CASSFVAPLAGRSRAQYF.